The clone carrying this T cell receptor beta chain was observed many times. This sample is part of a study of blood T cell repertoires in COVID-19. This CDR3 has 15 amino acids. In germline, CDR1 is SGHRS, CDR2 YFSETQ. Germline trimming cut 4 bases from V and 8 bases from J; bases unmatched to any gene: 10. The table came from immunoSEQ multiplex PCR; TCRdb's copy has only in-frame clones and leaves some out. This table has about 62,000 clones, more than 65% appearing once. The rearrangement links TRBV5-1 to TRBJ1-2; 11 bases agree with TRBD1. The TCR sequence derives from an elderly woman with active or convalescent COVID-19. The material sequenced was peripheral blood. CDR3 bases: TGCGCCAGCAGCGCGGACCCCGGGACAGGGGGAGGCTACACCTTC. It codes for CASSADPGTGGGYTF. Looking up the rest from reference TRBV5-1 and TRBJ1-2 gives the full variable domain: KAGVTQTPRYLIKTRGQQVTLSCSPISGHRSVSWYQQTPGQGLQFLFEYFSETQRNKGNFPGRFSGRQFSNSRSEMNVSTLELGDSALYLCASSADPGTGGGYTFGSGTRLTVV.